This T cell receptor (beta chain) appears in the sequencing data of a study of cytomegalovirus exposure and HLA in healthy donors. The CDR3 sequence is 14 residues long. The germline V and J ends were trimmed by 1 base and 8 bases, with 12 bases remaining between them. Germline V gene lookup returns CDR1 SGHAT and CDR2 FQNNGV. Researchers ran the PCR with 60 Vbeta and 13 Jbeta primers. Clones were sequenced by immunoSEQ multiplex PCR, and TCRdb holds only the in-frame ones, with some missing. Its clone listing holds some 84,000 clones. This TCR was recovered from a man aged 50-60 years in good health and CMV-seronegative. The chain joins TRBV11-2 to TRBJ1-5; D gene unclear. The specimen sequenced was PBMCs. The chain's CDR3 is CASSLGQDVEPQHF. Here the CDR3 DNA reads TGTGCCAGCAGCTTAGGGCAGGATGTTGAGCCCCAGCATTTT.